This entry concerns a single TCR beta chain. J was trimmed by 4 bases and V by 6 bases; bases with no gene match: 9. CDR3 size: 15 residues. CDR1 MNHEY and CDR2 SVGAGI come from the germline V gene. This specimen belongs to a study of blood T cell repertoires in COVID-19. Study-wide background: Acute-phase and convalescent COVID-19 samples originated in the United States, Italy and Spain.

As handled by the study authors: Estimation of nucleated cell counts relied on the amplification of reference gene primers. Only in-frame clones appear in the TCRdb table, and some are missing; sequencing was by immunoSEQ multiplex PCR. Clone size and the V and J calls come from that table; the DNA yielded D and trimming. The data hold a few hundred thousand clones, with around 84% observed a single time. Recruitment covered about 25 US areas and drew participants whose ages spanned about 18 to 90 years. The TCR originated in a woman under 30 who had recovered from COVID-19. Specimen: PBMCs or T cells enriched from blood (not recorded which). J is TRBJ1-2 and V is TRBV6-5; 9 nucleotides align to TRBD1. In DNA, the CDR3 is TGTGCCAGCAGCCGCACAGGGGGCACGAGCTATGGCTACACCTTC. Amino acids: CASSRTGGTSYGYTF.